The rows below give T cell receptor beta chains drawn from one sample of a study of T cells in Graves' hyperthyroidism and ophthalmopathy. TCRdb reprocessed the multiplex PCR reads with MiXCR, giving one entry per CDR3 protein. The sample yields approximately 700,000 distinct CDR3 sequences, about 15% seen once. Sequenced sample: blood. Source of these receptors: a man younger than 35 with Graves' hyperthyroidism. The CDR3 runs from the conserved cysteine through the conserved F or W. Fields, in order: V gene, D gene, J gene, clone size, CDR3 protein, CDR3 DNA. The D gene is left open where the match is weak. Rows may omit the clone size; those that give it use once, few, many or a size class.

>TRBV27|-|TRBJ1-3|-
CASSREYSGNTIYF
TGTGCCAGCAGTCGAGAATACTCTGGAAACACCATATATTTT
>TRBV5-1|TRBD1|TRBJ2-5|few
CASSPGTAGKETQYF
TGCGCCAGCAGCCCAGGGACAGCCGGGAAAGAGACCCAGTACTTC
>TRBV7-8|-|TRBJ2-5|few
CASSVMTPQETQYF
TGTGCCAGCAGCGTTATGACCCCCCAAGAGACCCAGTACTTC
>TRBV5-6|-|TRBJ2-5|many
CASSFTWEETQYF
TGTGCCAGCAGCTTCACCTGGGAGGAGACCCAGTACTTC
>TRBV5-8|-|TRBJ1-5|few
CASSRRGGAYSNQPQHF
TGTGCCAGCAGCCGGCGGGGCGGGGCGTATAGCAATCAGCCCCAGCATTTT
>TRBV18|TRBD1|TRBJ2-3|-
CASSLRTGGVTDTQYF
TGTGCCAGCTCACTTCGGACAGGGGGCGTCACAGATACGCAGTATTTT
>TRBV28|-|TRBJ1-2|-
CASSFIRVPTLRGYTF
TGTGCCAGCAGTTTTATCCGGGTACCCACCTTGCGAGGCTACACCTTC
>TRBV2|-|TRBJ1-4|many
CASRWQLNEKLFF
TGTGCCAGCAGATGGCAGCTTAATGAAAAACTGTTTTTT
>TRBV30|-|TRBJ2-1|many
CAWSVSGVNEQFF
TGTGCCTGGAGTGTTTCGGGGGTCAATGAGCAGTTCTTC
>TRBV2|-|TRBJ2-2|many
CASNQETGELFF
TGTGCCAGCAACCAGGAGACCGGGGAGCTGTTTTTT
>TRBV24-1|TRBD2|TRBJ2-1|-
CATSERTSGKSSYNEQFF
TGTGCCACCAGTGAACGGACTAGCGGGAAGAGCTCCTACAATGAGCAGTTCTTC
>TRBV28|TRBD2|TRBJ2-7|many
CASSAREFSYEQYF
TGTGCCAGCAGTGCGCGGGAGTTCTCCTACGAGCAGTACTTC
>TRBV7-9|TRBD2|TRBJ2-3|many
CASSWGGDTQYF
TGTGCCAGCAGTTGGGGGGGAGATACGCAGTATTTT
>TRBV5-1|-|TRBJ1-2|-
CASGLDSRPNYGYTF
TGCGCCAGCGGCTTAGACAGTCGACCTAACTATGGCTACACCTTC
>TRBV11-2|-|TRBJ2-3|-
CASSQRKGGTDTQYF
TGTGCCAGCAGCCAACGCAAGGGCGGGACAGATACGCAGTATTTT
>TRBV7-8|TRBD2|TRBJ2-5|-
CASSFRVRTSGSETQYF
TGTGCCAGCAGCTTTAGGGTTCGGACTAGCGGGAGTGAGACCCAGTACTTC
>TRBV11-3|-|TRBJ2-7|few
CANSLVGQTYEQYF
TGTGCCAACAGCTTAGTGGGACAAACCTACGAGCAGTACTTC